This TCR beta chain was retrieved from a study of read filtering for tumor transcriptome and immune sequencing (dated by TCRdb to 2019 to 2021). General notes on the study: The cohort was composed of 17 to 20 male and about 14 female patients, with a mean age of approximately 70 years and an age range of roughly 45 to 85. As a main aim, a read-filtering strategy for immune repertoire data was addressed, with the specific question being whether clonotypes supported by a single read should be removed. By revised international staging, roughly eight patients were R-ISS I, about 16 were R-ISS II and more than five were R-ISS III. The study compared TCR repertoires from targeted immune repertoire sequencing and bulk whole-transcriptome sequencing run on the same bone marrow samples. TCR-region mapped reads per sample ranged from about 4 to 10.27 million with IR-seq versus only about 85 to 1,300 with RNA-seq. After DNase treatment, whole-transcriptome libraries were prepared using the TruSeq RNA Access Library Prep Kit.

Starting from 350 to 500 ng RNA, TCR libraries were constructed with the Immunoverse kit using molecular barcoded adaptors that cover the alpha/delta and beta/gamma chains. TCR library preparation was performed with the same RNA that was used for transcriptome sequencing. TCR libraries were sequenced on an Illumina HiSeq 4000 with 2 x 150 cycles. In the source study's methods: TCR reads were aligned to human V, D, J and C references and assembled into CDR3 clonotypes with MiXCR, including quality filtering and error correction. The tcR package in R was used to analyze clonotype counts and gene usage diversity. Raw mapping reads were checked after the RNA-seq reads had been mapped by STAR aligner version 2.5.3a onto the human GRCh37 genome. To test how sequencing depth affects detected clonotypes, IR-seq fastq files were randomly downsampled with Seqtk 1.3. TCRdb reanalyzed the raw reads on its own, using fastp at Q25 for trimming and MiXCR for clone calling, and kept in-frame beta chains. Rows merge per CDR3 protein into single entries with the most common DNA and genes. The V and J calls reflect TCRdb's pipeline rather than the authors' work. This sample holds about 63,000 distinct CDR3 sequences; approximately 15% were observed only once. The leading ten clones occupy approximately 50% of the sample.

Every patient had bone marrow sampled at the time of active disease. Ficoll-Hypaque density gradient centrifugation was used to isolate bone marrow mononuclear cells. CD138-negative cells were obtained by negative selection after labeling with CD138 magnetic microbeads on a MACS separator, removing myeloma plasma cells. Flow cytometry with CD138 antibodies on an Attune NxT was used to check how pure the isolated cells were. TRIzol reagent was used to extract total RNA, and a NanoDrop spectrophotometer was used to quantify the extracted RNA. Paired RNA-seq and IR-seq were performed on the CD138-negative bone marrow sample of each patient. General conclusions and limits of the study: The sorted CD138-negative fraction was a mixed bone marrow immune population, not purified T cells. Single-read clonotypes made up around 82% of clonotypes but approximately 3.5% of total reads in IR-seq, and 70% to 75% of clonotypes and about 45% of reads in RNA-seq. Clonotypes were captured by IR-seq at much higher depth and more reliably than by RNA-seq, and smaller IR-seq throughput was sufficient for identification of most shared clonotypes. When single-read clonotypes were removed, the proportions of shared clonotypes in IR-seq and RNA-seq correlated more strongly.

CDR1 SEHNR and CDR2 FQNEAQ are derived from the germline V gene (reference sequence). V was cut back by 1 base and J by 0 bases, leaving a gap of 10 bases between them. The cysteine opens and the phenylalanine closes a CDR3 of 17 amino acids. The read is trimmed to its CDR3 DNA, 51 bases read in frame from base 1. This clonotype showed up many times. Its antigen is still unknown. No qualities accompany the bases; no much larger clone lies one base away. The receptor was derived from a donor at least 40 years old with multiple myeloma. The chain is made from TRBV7-9 and TRBJ2-6, with TRBD2 tentatively as D gene (5 bases match). The sample taken for sequencing was a population of CD138-negative cells sorted from bone marrow. What this sample's cell subset or site label stands for: bone marrow mononuclear cells depleted of CD138+ plasma/myeloma cells by negative magnetic selection. The sequenced DNA is TGTGCCAGCAGCTTAGTCCTAGCCAACTCTGGGGCCAACGTCCTGACTTTC. The resulting protein is CASSLVLANSGANVLTF.